This T cell receptor beta chain was captured by sequencing in a study of molecular identifiers for immune sequencing clone quantification. The study, taken as a whole, reports: Effector cells kept over 99% of their molecules in clones above 20 RNA copies, while naive cells kept under 1% there. Highly expanded clone sizes could be underestimated by identical TCR molecules sharing a barcode.

Trimming stripped 5 bases from V and 3 bases from J, with 13 bases between. CDR1 and CDR2 from the germline V gene are SEHNR and FQNEAQ (reference sequence). The CDR3 length is 14 residues. This clonotype is medium-sized by share. Its antigen is unidentified. TCRdb used MiXCR to reprocess the PCR reads, holding one entry per CDR3 protein. Seen here are approximately 7,800 distinct CDR3 sequences, roughly 37% observed once, and the top ten hold around 6.7%. What was sequenced was naive CD8+ T cells from blood, with Jurkat cell RNA spiked in. The subset was: FACS-sorted CD8+CD4-CCR7+CD45RA+ naive T cells. V is TRBV7-9 and J is TRBJ2-5; D is unclear. The clonotype originates from a human donor in good health. Some libraries in this study had Jurkat cell RNA spiked in. In DNA, the CDR3 is TGTGCCAGCAGCCCTACCGGGTTGGAAGAGACCCAGTACTTC. Its translation: CASSPTGLEETQYF.